What follows are 20 T cell receptor beta chains derived from one specimen sequenced in a study of shared clonotypes between healthy human individuals. Repertoires were generated with immunoSEQ multiplex PCR, while TCRdb's copy carries only in-frame clones and drops some. This sample has under 650,000 clones; 96% occur once, and the top ten carry 0.06%. Sequences were obtained from naive CD4+ T cells sorted from blood. Described subset: CD45RA+ positively selected. These receptors originate from a woman aged 30 to 39 in good health.

The chain recombines TRBV5-1 with TRBJ2-2, with no clear D. CDR1 is SGHRS and CDR2 is YFSETQ in the germline V gene. The CDR3 is 14 residues long. The V end was cut by 1 base, the J end by 7 bases, with 11 bases between. DNA for the CDR3: TGCGCCAGCAGCTTGTCCGTCGAAAACGGGGAGCTGTTTTTT. Its translation is CASSLSVENGELFF.

The chain combines TRBV27 with TRBJ2-1; no clear D. The CDR3 contains 16 residues. V gave up 0 bases and J gave up 4 bases, with 13 bases separating them. From germline, CDR1 is MNHEY and CDR2 SMNVEV (reference sequence). The CDR3 sequence: CASSLSHSLGYNEQFF. The DNA for the CDR3 is TGTGCCAGCAGTTTATCGCACAGCCTTGGGTACAATGAGCAGTTCTTC.

This CDR3 reads CASSLAGWNYEQYF. Here the CDR3 DNA reads TGTGCCAGCAGCTTGGCTGGGTGGAACTACGAGCAGTACTTC. The chain has TRBV7-2 and TRBJ2-7; D is undetermined. V was pared by 3 bases and J by 3 bases, with 12 bases between. The CDR3 totals 14 residues. Germline CDR1 SGHTA, CDR2 FQGNSA.

J is TRBJ1-2 and V is TRBV19; 8 positions match TRBD1. This CDR3 is built from 17 residues. V lost 5 bases, J lost 1 base, and 12 bases stayed unmatched. In germline, CDR1 is LNHDA, CDR2 SQIVND (reference sequence). The CDR3 region is CASSSSRQGSHNYGYTF. CDR3 bases: TGTGCCAGTAGTTCAAGCCGACAGGGGTCCCATAACTATGGCTACACCTTC. The entire variable domain, with the rest obtained from reference TRBV19 and TRBJ1-2, is as follows: DGGITQSPKYLFRKEGQNVTLSCEQNLNHDAMYWYRQDPGQGLRLIYYSQIVNDFQKGDIAEGYSVSREKKESFPLTVTSAQKNPTAFYLCASSSSRQGSHNYGYTFGSGTRLTVV.

The rearrangement uses TRBV4-2 and TRBJ1-1; D might be TRBD1 (5 bases). This CDR3 is 13 amino acids long. V was clipped by 5 bases and J by 1 base, with 8 bases between them. Germline CDR1 is LGHNA and CDR2 is YNFKEQ. The CDR3 loop reads CASSATGNTEAFF. As DNA, the CDR3 is TGTGCCAGCAGCGCTACAGGGAACACTGAAGCTTTCTTT.

The chain has TRBV5-1 and TRBJ2-1; D gene uncertain. This CDR3 has 13 residues. V was shortened by 0 bases and J by 12 bases, with 13 bases between the two germline ends. Germline CDR1 is SGHRS and CDR2 is YFSETQ. CDR3 region: CASSLALTMAQFF. CDR3 sequence (DNA): TGCGCCAGCAGCTTGGCCTTAACGATGGCGCAGTTCTTC. The whole variable domain, remainder taken from reference TRBV5-1 and TRBJ2-1, is KAGVTQTPRYLIKTRGQQVTLSCSPISGHRSVSWYQQTPGQGLQFLFEYFSETQRNKGNFPGRFSGRQFSNSRSEMNVSTLELGDSALYLCASSLALTMAQFFGPGTRLTVL.

The chain joins TRBV12-2 to TRBJ2-7; TRBD2 is the table's D call, not checked against the DNA. TRBV12-2 is described as a pseudogene. The CDR3 totals 13 residues. CDR3 region: CASRHRGSYEQYF. DNA for the CDR3: TGTGCAAGTCGTCACCGCGGTTCCTACGAGCAGTACTTC.

The chain links TRBV7-2 to TRBJ2-1; D not resolved. Per germline, CDR1 SGHTA and CDR2 FQGNSA. The CDR3 has 13 amino acids. Deletions cut 1 base from V and 5 bases from J, with 6 bases between. The CDR3 loop is CASSLGWDNEQFF. For the CDR3, the DNA is TGTGCCAGCAGCTTAGGATGGGACAATGAGCAGTTCTTC. Variable domain in full (rest from reference TRBV7-2 and TRBJ2-1): GAGVSQSPSNKVTEKGKDVELRCDPISGHTALYWYRQSLGQGLEFLIYFQGNSAPDKSGLPSDRFSAERTGGSVSTLTIQRTQQEDSAVYLCASSLGWDNEQFFGPGTRLTVL.

The chain uses TRBV28 and TRBJ1-5; unclear D gene. In germline, CDR1 is MDHEN, CDR2 SYDVKM. There are 16 residues in the CDR3. V gave up 3 bases and J gave up 1 base, with 13 bases separating them. Here the CDR3 DNA reads TGTGCCAGCAGTTTGGTCGGAGGAGTCAGCAATCAGCCCCAGCATTTT. Translated, it gives CASSLVGGVSNQPQHF.

CDR3 sequence (DNA): TGTGCCAGCGAGGACAGGGGGGTTGAGCAGTACTTC. Amino acid sequence: CASEDRGVEQYF. The chain couples TRBV2 to TRBJ2-7, with 10 nucleotides matching TRBD1. CDR1 is SNHLY, CDR2 FYNNEI, per germline. J lost 7 bases, V lost 8 bases, and 5 bases had no gene match. The CDR3 runs 12 residues.

The chain uses TRBV7-9 and TRBJ2-6; D gene unclear. The CDR3 is 19 residues long. Deletions cut 3 bases from V and 2 bases from J, with 20 bases between. Germline CDR1 is SEHNR and CDR2 is FQNEAQ (reference sequence). The CDR3 DNA sequence: TGTGCCAGCAGCTTCCCCCGTTCTAGGACCTCAACTGGGGCCAACGTCCTGACTTTC. Translated: CASSFPRSRTSTGANVLTF.

The chain has TRBV7-9 and TRBJ1-1; D unclear. V lost 1 base, J lost 1 base, and 4 bases lay in between. The CDR3 is 13 amino acids. Germline-derived CDR1 and CDR2 are SEHNR and FQNEAQ (reference sequence). The CDR3 region is CASSLDPNTEAFF. In nucleotides, the CDR3 is TGTGCCAGCAGCTTAGATCCGAACACTGAAGCTTTCTTT. The full variable domain, completed using reference TRBV7-9 and TRBJ1-1, is DTGVSQNPRHKITKRGQNVTFRCDPISEHNRLYWYRQTLGQGPEFLTYFQNEAQLEKSRLLSDRFSAERPKGSFSTLEIQRTEQGDSAMYLCASSLDPNTEAFFGQGTRLTVV.

The chain couples TRBV6-5 to TRBJ2-5; D remains unclear. Germline values: CDR1 MNHEY, CDR2 SVGAGI. The CDR3 length is 13 residues. The V and J ends lost 5 bases and 11 bases respectively, with 18 bases between them. The CDR3 loop reads CASSHDRVFEQYF. Here the CDR3 DNA reads TGTGCCAGCAGTCATGATCGGGTTTTTGAGCAGTACTTC.

The gene calls are TRBV15 and TRBJ2-7; 7 nucleotides align to TRBD1. The CDR3 sequence is 14 residues long. Trimming took 8 bases from V and 5 from J; bases not matched to a gene: 12. Germline CDR1 LNHNV, CDR2 YYDKDF (reference sequence). The CDR3 DNA sequence: TGTGCCACCGGACCCAGGGGGTCGAAGCACGAGCAGTACTTC. Amino acid sequence: CATGPRGSKHEQYF.

J is TRBJ2-3 and V is TRBV19; 7 bases agree with TRBD2. Germline V gene lookup returns CDR1 LNHDA and CDR2 SQIVND (reference sequence). V was clipped by 0 bases and J by 1 base; unmatched bases: 7. This CDR3 is 17 amino acids long. The CDR3 sequence is CASSIEDGRVGTDTQYF. CDR3 nucleotide sequence: TGTGCCAGTAGTATAGAGGATGGGAGGGTGGGCACAGATACGCAGTATTTT.

The sample holds one count of this clone. The sample carries other DNA sequences with the same CDR3. The V gene is TRBV18, the J gene TRBJ1-5, with D unresolved. CDR1 and CDR2 (germline): KGHSH, LQKENI. This CDR3 is 13 amino acids long. Trimming removed 3 bases from V and 5 bases from J, with 8 bases in between. The CDR3 region is CASSPLGDQPQHF. The CDR3 region has the DNA TGTGCCAGCTCACCTCTCGGGGATCAGCCCCAGCATTTT. Complete variable domain (other parts from reference TRBV18 and TRBJ1-5): NAGVMQNPRHLVRRRGQEARLRCSPMKGHSHVYWYRQLPEEGLKFMVYLQKENIIDESGMPKERFSAEFPKEGPSILRIQQVVRGDSAAYFCASSPLGDQPQHFGDGTRLSIL.

The rearrangement joins TRBV6-1 to TRBJ1-2; D unresolved. Germline CDR1 and CDR2: MNHNS and SASEGT. Trimming shortened V by 6 bases and J by 8 bases, and 10 bases separated the two germline ends. The CDR3 extends over 11 amino acids. CDR3: CASSLTGGYTF. In DNA form, the CDR3 reads TGTGCCAGCAGCCTCACTGGCGGCTACACCTTC.

This chain uses TRBV28 with TRBJ1-2; D not certain. Germline-derived CDR1 and CDR2 are MDHEN and SYDVKM. CDR3 size: 14 residues. Trimming shortened V by 7 bases and J by 2 bases, and 14 bases separated the two germline ends. CDR3 amino acids: CASMNLQSNYGYTF. The CDR3 region has the DNA TGTGCCAGCATGAATCTCCAGTCAAACTATGGCTACACCTTC.

The rearrangement joins TRBV9 to TRBJ2-6; D gene ambiguous. CDR1 SGDLS and CDR2 YYNGEE come from the germline V gene. This CDR3 region has 16 residues. Trimming left V 0 bases short and J 2 bases short, with 9 bases between. The CDR3 DNA follows: TGTGCCAGCAGCGTAGAGCCAACACCTGGGGCCAACGTCCTGACTTTC. Its protein is CASSVEPTPGANVLTF.

V and J are TRBV4-2 and TRBJ1-6; TRBD1 matches 9 bases. The V gene's germline CDR1 is LGHNA and CDR2 YNFKEQ. The CDR3 spans 15 residues. J was trimmed by 7 bases and V by 5 bases; bases with no gene match: 6. The DNA for the CDR3 is TGTGCCAGCAGCTCCGCTACAGGGGGCAATTCACCCCTCCACTTT. This sequence encodes CASSSATGGNSPLHF.